This T cell receptor beta chain originates from a study of blood T cell repertoires in COVID-19. Study in general: T cells, B-cell-depleted T cells, or PBMCs provided the cDNA or gDNA that served as material.

Sequencing was performed with immunoSEQ multiplex PCR; in TCRdb, only in-frame clones are kept and a portion is missing. The repertoire consists of approximately 220,000 clones, with 70% to 85% occurring once and the leading ten covering approximately 1.3%. Clinical history reported by participants formed the basis on which cohorts were assigned. The CDR3 runs 18 residues. Germline V gives CDR1 SGHDT, CDR2 YYEEEE. The V end lost 0 bases, the J end lost 0 bases, and 16 bases lay between the germline ends. The chain links TRBV5-6 to TRBJ1-5, with a weak D call TRBD1 (5 bases). This TCR was recovered from a woman aged 40 to 50 with acute COVID-19. The sequenced sample was PBMCs or T cells enriched from blood (not recorded which). The CDR3: CASSLAGQGSYSNQPQHF. CDR3 nucleotide sequence: TGTGCCAGCAGCTTGGCTGGTCAGGGTTCGTATAGCAATCAGCCCCAGCATTTT.